These T cell receptor beta chains were read from a single sample in a study of blood T cell repertoires in COVID-19. Sequencing was performed with immunoSEQ multiplex PCR; in TCRdb, only in-frame clones are kept and a portion is missing. Counted here are a few hundred thousand clones, 65% to 90% occurring once; the ten biggest clones make up about 9%. Material for sequencing was peripheral blood. Receptors originate from a man aged 50 to 60 with active or convalescent COVID-19. The CDR3 runs from the conserved cysteine through the conserved F or W.

j_call: TRBJ2-6
v_call: TRBV19
cdr3_aa: CASSSTLRGGPGANVLTF

j_call: TRBJ2-5
v_call: TRBV4-3
cdr3_aa: CASSHDRGRETQYF

j_call: TRBJ2-2
v_call: TRBV7-2
cdr3_aa: CASSSRTSGGQELFF

j_call: TRBJ1-2
v_call: TRBV4-2
cdr3_aa: CASSQDPPSRPGAKGGYTF

j_call: TRBJ2-7
v_call: TRBV15
cdr3_aa: CATSLIEGYEQYF

j_call: TRBJ1-4
v_call: TRBV27
cdr3_aa: CASSPSLGGDVRAGNEKLFF

j_call: TRBJ2-3
v_call: TRBV5-4
cdr3_aa: CASSLGPGGGDTQYF

j_call: TRBJ2-3
v_call: TRBV4-1
cdr3_aa: CASSQGAGTGVADTQYF

j_call: TRBJ2-7
v_call: TRBV5-1
cdr3_aa: CASSQMTGENYEQYF

j_call: TRBJ2-2
v_call: TRBV28
cdr3_aa: CASSLKAQRWELFF

j_call: TRBJ1-4
v_call: TRBV28
cdr3_aa: CASSFSGQGGEKLFF

j_call: TRBJ2-7
v_call: TRBV19
cdr3_aa: CASSNRGESYEQYF

j_call: TRBJ1-2
v_call: TRBV19
cdr3_aa: CASSGGVMQIGYTF

j_call: TRBJ1-2
v_call: TRBV4-3
cdr3_aa: CASSRTTVFYGYTF

j_call: TRBJ1-6
v_call: TRBV27
cdr3_aa: CASSLRGQSLAPLHF

j_call: TRBJ1-4
v_call: TRBV6-6
cdr3_aa: CASSPGTVITNEKLFF

j_call: TRBJ1-4
v_call: TRBV28
cdr3_aa: CASSSLAVLATNEKLFF

j_call: TRBJ2-1
v_call: TRBV4-3
cdr3_aa: CASSPGQGGYNEQFF

j_call: TRBJ2-2
v_call: TRBV4-1
cdr3_aa: CASSHRVYTGELFF

j_call: TRBJ1-2
v_call: TRBV6-2/TRBV6-3
cdr3_aa: CASSYVGDYGYTF

j_call: TRBJ2-6
v_call: TRBV28
cdr3_aa: CASSSHLGQGATGANVLTF

j_call: TRBJ2-1
v_call: TRBV7-2
cdr3_aa: CASSRSGVYNEQFF

j_call: TRBJ2-5
v_call: TRBV4-3
cdr3_aa: CASSQERSRYQETQYF

j_call: TRBJ1-5
v_call: TRBV28
cdr3_aa: CASQRGAVSNQPQHF

j_call: TRBJ1-1
v_call: TRBV5-1
cdr3_aa: CASSVGQVNTEAFF

j_call: TRBJ1-5
v_call: TRBV19
cdr3_aa: CASSPLGMAGMIQPQHF

j_call: TRBJ2-2
v_call: TRBV28
cdr3_aa: CASSLEFVMTGGRTGELFF

j_call: TRBJ2-3
v_call: TRBV18
cdr3_aa: CASSPGLAGFTDTQYF

j_call: TRBJ2-3
v_call: TRBV13
cdr3_aa: CASSSTGPGTDTQYF

j_call: TRBJ1-2
v_call: TRBV6-5
cdr3_aa: CASSYRGTGTNTF

j_call: TRBJ1-1
v_call: TRBV12-3/TRBV12-4
cdr3_aa: CASSRDSMAFF

j_call: TRBJ1-6
v_call: TRBV27
cdr3_aa: CASSYGVNSPLHF

j_call: TRBJ1-2
v_call: TRBV5-1
cdr3_aa: CASSLDGQVGGYTF

j_call: TRBJ1-1
v_call: TRBV13
cdr3_aa: CASSSTGGGEAFF

j_call: TRBJ1-3
v_call: TRBV6-5
cdr3_aa: CASSLRDKRNTIYF

j_call: TRBJ2-4
v_call: TRBV9
cdr3_aa: CASGRGGGENIQYF

j_call: TRBJ2-2
v_call: TRBV2
cdr3_aa: CASNAPRDSPNTGELFF

j_call: TRBJ1-2
v_call: TRBV19
cdr3_aa: CASSPPGSGYTF

j_call: TRBJ2-2
v_call: TRBV11-3
cdr3_aa: CASSLGGNTGELFF

j_call: TRBJ1-4
v_call: TRBV6-5
cdr3_aa: CASSRTGTANEKLFF

j_call: TRBJ2-3
v_call: TRBV3-1/TRBV3-2
cdr3_aa: CASSPSNRGDTQYF

j_call: TRBJ2-2
v_call: TRBV11-3
cdr3_aa: CASSRGGVNTGELFF